This section outlines one TCR beta chain sequence together with its context. The entry originates in a study of blood T cell repertoires in COVID-19. Study overall: Acute-phase and convalescent COVID-19 samples originated in the United States, Italy and Spain.

The ends lost 1 base at V and 1 base at J; junction bases unmatched: 7. The CDR3 runs 17 residues. Germline V gives CDR1 LNHNV, CDR2 YYDKDF (reference sequence). In the original workflow: Amplification from reference gene primers served as the basis for estimated nucleated cell counts. Using immunoSEQ multiplex PCR, the repertoire was profiled, and TCRdb retains in-frame clones only, with some absent. V and J calls and clone size are those listed in that table; D and trimming were worked out from the DNA. The sample yields around 180,000 clones, approximately 83% seen once. The J gene is TRBJ1-5, the V gene TRBV15, with 7 nucleotides matching TRBD1. Sequencing input: peripheral blood. The TCR sequence derives from a man in his 60s with acute or convalescent COVID-19. The CDR3 DNA is TGTGCCACCAGCAGAGGGCAGGGGGGCTTAAGCAATCAGCCCCAGCATTTT. As protein: CATSRGQGGLSNQPQHF.